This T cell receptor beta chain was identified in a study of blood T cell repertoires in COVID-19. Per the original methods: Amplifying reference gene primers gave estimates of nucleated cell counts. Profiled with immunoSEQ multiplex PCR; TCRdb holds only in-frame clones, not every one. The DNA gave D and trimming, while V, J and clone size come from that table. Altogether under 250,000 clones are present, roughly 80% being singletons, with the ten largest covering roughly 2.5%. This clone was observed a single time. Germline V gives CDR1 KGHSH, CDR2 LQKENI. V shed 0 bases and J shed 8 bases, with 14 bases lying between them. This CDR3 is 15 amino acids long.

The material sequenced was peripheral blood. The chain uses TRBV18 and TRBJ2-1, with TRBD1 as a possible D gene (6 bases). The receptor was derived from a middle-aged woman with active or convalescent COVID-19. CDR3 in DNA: TGTGCCAGCTCACCACCTCAGGGACAATGGCATGAGCAGTTCTTC. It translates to CASSPPQGQWHEQFF.